This TCR beta chain was recovered during a study of blood T cell repertoires in COVID-19. The data were produced by immunoSEQ multiplex PCR, yet TCRdb's version contains in-frame clones alone and is incomplete. The sample carries 85,000 to 130,000 clones, over 60% recorded once. Trimming took 3 bases from V and 3 from J; bases not matched to a gene: 2. The V gene's germline CDR1 is LNHNV and CDR2 YYDKDF (reference sequence). This CDR3 is 13 amino acids long. Those enrolled in Seattle joined during active infection and were followed longitudinally afterward. The gene calls are TRBV15 and TRBJ2-7, with 7 bases matching TRBD2. The specimen sequenced was peripheral blood. The receptor was isolated from an elderly man with COVID-19, enrolled during active disease. The CDR3 DNA is TGTGCCACCAGCAGTGGACTAGACTACGAGCAGTACTTC. It encodes CATSSGLDYEQYF.